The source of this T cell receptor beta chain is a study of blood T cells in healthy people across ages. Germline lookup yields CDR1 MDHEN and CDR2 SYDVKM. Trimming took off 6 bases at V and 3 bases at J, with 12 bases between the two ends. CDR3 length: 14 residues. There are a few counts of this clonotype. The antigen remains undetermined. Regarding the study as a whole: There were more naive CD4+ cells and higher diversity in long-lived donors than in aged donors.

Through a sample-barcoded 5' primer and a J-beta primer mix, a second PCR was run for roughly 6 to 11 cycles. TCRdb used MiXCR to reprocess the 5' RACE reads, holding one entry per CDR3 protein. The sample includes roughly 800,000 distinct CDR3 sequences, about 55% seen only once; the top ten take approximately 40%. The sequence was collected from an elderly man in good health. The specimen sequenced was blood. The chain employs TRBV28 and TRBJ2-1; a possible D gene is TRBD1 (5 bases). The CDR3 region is CASSRWTIYNEQFF. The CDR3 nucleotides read TGTGCCAGCAGCCGATGGACAATCTACAATGAGCAGTTCTTC.